One sample yielded the 20 T cell receptor beta chains listed below, sequenced in a study of identical twins. TCRdb reanalysed the 5' RACE reads using MiXCR and keeps one entry per CDR3 protein. The data contain more than 1.5 million distinct CDR3 sequences, around 33% of them singletons. The sequenced sample was cord blood. The receptors here all came from a newborn girl in good health.

The chain recombines TRBV4-1 with TRBJ1-1; tentatively, D is TRBD1 (6 bases). CDR3 size: 18 residues. CDR1 is MGHRA, CDR2 YSYEKL, per germline. V lost 2 bases to trimming and J lost 3 bases, with 22 bases between them. The DNA of the CDR3 is TGCGCCAGCAGCCAATTACTGCCTCGATCCCACAGGGACACTGAAGCTTTCTTT. Encoded protein: CASSQLLPRSHRDTEAFF.

This chain joins TRBV7-2 and TRBJ2-3; weak D call: TRBD2 (5 bases). The V end lost 3 bases, the J end lost 2 bases, and 18 bases lay between the germline ends. There are 17 residues in the CDR3. CDR1 is SGHTA, CDR2 FQGNSA, per germline. The CDR3 is CASSFINLASHTDTQYF. The CDR3 nucleotides read TGTGCCAGCAGCTTCATTAATCTAGCCTCCCACACAGATACGCAGTATTTT.

CDR3 sequence reads: CASSLGGEPFYNEQFF. The CDR3 nucleotides read TGTGCCAGCAGCTTAGGGGGGGAGCCCTTCTACAATGAGCAGTTCTTC. The V and J genes are TRBV11-1 and TRBJ2-1; weak D call: TRBD2 (6 bases). Germline lookup yields CDR1 SGHAT and CDR2 FQDESV (reference sequence). The CDR3 covers 16 residues. Between the trimmed V and J ends, which lost 1 base and 3 bases, there was a span of 13 bases. Full variable domain (remainder filled in from reference TRBV11-1 and TRBJ2-1): EAEVAQSPRYKITEKSQAVAFWCDPISGHATLYWYRQILGQGPELLVQFQDESVVDDSQLPKDRFSAERLKGVDSTLKIQPAELGDSAMYLCASSLGGEPFYNEQFFGPGTRLTVL.

This clonotype was counted only a few times. The V call is TRBV12-3 or TRBV12-4, the J call TRBJ2-5; TRBD2 agrees at 7 bases. The CDR3 covers 14 residues. With 3 bases clipped from V and 2 bases from J, the junction kept 3 bases outside the gene matches. DNA of the CDR3: TGTGCCAGCAGTTTTCCCGGGAGGCAAGAGACCCAGTACTTC. Translating it yields CASSFPGRQETQYF.

This chain links TRBV12-3 or TRBV12-4 with TRBJ2-7; possibly TRBD2 for D (6 bases). The CDR3 has 14 amino acids. The V end was cut by 7 bases, the J end by 6 bases, with 19 bases between. The DNA of the CDR3 is TGTGCCAGCAAAACTCAAATCGGCGGGACCGAGCAGTACTTC. Amino acid sequence: CASKTQIGGTEQYF.

The chain carries TRBV3-1 and TRBJ1-2, with a possible D match to TRBD1 (6 bases). The CDR3 covers 17 residues. Germline CDR1 reads LGHDT; CDR2 reads YNNKEL (reference sequence). Trimming took 0 bases from V and 7 from J, leaving 21 bases between them. CDR3 amino acids: CASSQDSGAAGALGYTF. DNA of the CDR3: TGTGCCAGCAGCCAAGATTCGGGAGCAGCAGGGGCCCTTGGCTACACCTTC.

The sample holds a few counts of this clonotype. The CDR3 region has the DNA TGCGCCAGCAGCCACGGGACTAGCGGGATGATAGCCAAAAACATTCAGTACTTC. It specifies CASSHGTSGMIAKNIQYF. This rearrangement joins TRBV5-1 to TRBJ2-4; 13 bases align to TRBD2. J lost 0 bases, V lost 4 bases, and 7 bases had no gene match. Germline CDR1 is SGHRS and CDR2 is YFSETQ. This CDR3 spans 18 amino acids.

This clonotype was observed a few times. The chain has TRBV13 and TRBJ1-5; unclear D gene. The CDR3 extends over 13 amino acids. The V end lost 5 bases, the J end lost 4 bases, and 9 bases lay between the germline ends. Germline loops: CDR1 PRHDT, CDR2 FYEKMQ (reference sequence). CDR3 residues: CASSNGRNQPQHF. CDR3 nucleotide sequence: TGTGCCAGCAGCAACGGACGGAATCAGCCCCAGCATTTT.

The CDR3 DNA follows: TGTGCCAGCAGCCAAGCTGGCAGGGAAGAGACCCAGTACTTC. Its translation is CASSQAGREETQYF. The chain recombines TRBV4-2 with TRBJ2-5; D is possibly TRBD1 (5 bases). Germline V lookup: CDR1 LGHNA, CDR2 YNFKEQ. The V and J ends lost 1 base and 3 bases respectively, with 9 bases between them. The CDR3 totals 14 residues.

The genes are TRBV10-3 and TRBJ2-1, with TRBD2 matching over 7 bases. V shed 2 bases and J 0 bases; nucleotides not matched to a gene: 4. The CDR3 has 16 residues. The germline CDR1 and CDR2 sequences are ENHRY and SYGVKD. CDR3 sequence reads: CAISETWTSSYNEQFF. The CDR3 DNA reads as TGTGCCATCAGTGAGACTTGGACTAGCTCCTACAATGAGCAGTTCTTC.

This clonotype appeared a few times. The chain uses TRBV20-1 and TRBJ1-6; D is undetermined. The germline gives CDR1 DFQATT, CDR2 SNEGSKA (reference sequence). The V gene lost 0 bases and the J gene lost 0 bases, with 12 bases spanning the gap. The CDR3 totals 17 residues. CDR3 sequence reads: CSARDRKVSSYNSPLHF. CDR3 DNA: TGCAGTGCTAGAGATCGAAAGGTCAGCTCCTATAATTCACCCCTCCACTTT.

The table lists this clonotype with many counts. A much bigger clone sits one base away, suggesting this may be a read error. This rearrangement joins TRBV6-6 to TRBJ2-1; D is unresolved. From germline, CDR1 is MNHNY and CDR2 SVGAGI (reference sequence). V lost 2 bases, J lost 8 bases, and 1 base lay in between. The CDR3 is 10 residues long. The CDR3 region is CASSYDEQFF. The CDR3, as DNA: TGTGCCAGCAGTTACGATGAGCAGTTCTTC.

Only a few counts were recorded for this clonotype. V is TRBV5-1 and J is TRBJ1-2, with TRBD1 matching over 8 bases. CDR3 length: 17 amino acids. The J segment lost 7 bases and the V segment lost 1 base, leaving 15 bases of the junction unmatched. CDR1 is SGHRS, CDR2 YFSETQ, per germline. CDR3: CASSLFGWQGAGRGYTF. The CDR3 DNA is TGCGCCAGCAGCTTGTTTGGTTGGCAGGGGGCAGGTCGTGGCTACACCTTC.

This clonotype was seen only a few times. The V call is TRBV9, the J call TRBJ2-3; D gene ambiguous. CDR3 size: 15 residues. Trimming removed 4 bases at V and 3 bases at J, with 15 bases between. Germline V gene data show CDR1 as SGDLS and CDR2 as YYNGEE. The CDR3 DNA reads TGTGCCAGCAGCTCCAGGACCATACAAACAGATACGCAGTATTTT. Its translation is CASSSRTIQTDTQYF.

This clonotype occurred a few times. The V gene is TRBV6-6, the J gene TRBJ2-7; D is unresolved. CDR1 and CDR2 (germline): MNHNY, SVGAGI (reference sequence). This CDR3 region has 17 residues. Trimming cost V 0 bases and J 0 bases, with 15 bases left between them. CDR3 bases: TGTGCCAGCAGTTACTCTCGAGAGACACTTAGCTCCTACGAGCAGTACTTC. Its protein is CASSYSRETLSSYEQYF.

The rearrangement uses TRBV5-1 and TRBJ2-5; tentatively, D is TRBD2 (5 bases). Per the germline V gene, CDR1 is SGHRS and CDR2 is YFSETQ. The CDR3 has 15 residues. V was pared by 1 base and J by 11 bases, with 21 bases between. In DNA, the CDR3 is TGCGCCAGCAGCTTGACAGCGGTGAACTACAATGAGCAGTACTTC. Translated, it gives CASSLTAVNYNEQYF.

The table lists this clonotype with a few counts. The chain combines TRBV5-1 with TRBJ1-1, with D perhaps TRBD1 (6 bases). The CDR3 is made up of 14 amino acids. Per germline, CDR1 SGHRS and CDR2 YFSETQ. The V end was cut by 2 bases, the J end by 3 bases, with 11 bases between. The CDR3 here is CASSFQGPDTEAFF. The CDR3 nucleotides read TGCGCCAGCAGCTTCCAGGGGCCGGACACTGAAGCTTTCTTT.

The V gene is TRBV20-1, the J gene TRBJ2-5; 10 bases are a match to TRBD2. With V trimmed by 6 bases and J by 3 bases, 7 bases remained unmatched. This CDR3 has 14 residues. The germline CDR1 and CDR2 sequences are DFQATT and SNEGSKA (reference sequence). This chain's CDR3 is CSAASSGRKETQYF. The CDR3 DNA reads as TGCAGTGCCGCTTCTAGCGGGAGAAAAGAGACCCAGTACTTC.

The rearrangement joins TRBV5-1 to TRBJ2-1; 9 bases map to TRBD2. The CDR3 is made up of 17 amino acids. The V segment lost 0 bases and the J segment 4 bases; nucleotides outside the gene matches: 8. Germline loops: CDR1 SGHRS, CDR2 YFSETQ. This chain's CDR3 is CASSLGPLAGIYNEQFF. In nucleotides, the CDR3 is TGCGCCAGCAGCTTGGGTCCTCTAGCGGGGATATACAATGAGCAGTTCTTC.

A note on this clonotype: Because the CDR3's place on the DNA is in doubt, the DNA is left out and the CDR3 is given as listed by TCRdb. The V call is TRBV6-5, the J call TRBJ2-1; the table assigns TRBD2, which was not confirmed against the DNA. CDR1 and CDR2 from the germline V gene are MNHEY and SVGAGI. The CDR3 totals 15 residues, both ends included. The CDR3 sequence is CASSSSGVPWDEQFF.